This entry is about one T cell receptor (beta chain). Antigen unknown. At one of its ends the junction is not consistent with the germline gene, which may arise from a read error. The authors reverse transcribed roughly 0.5 to 1 ug RNA with random hexamers. Using its own MiXCR run on the immunoSEQ multiplex PCR reads, TCRdb lists one record per CDR3 protein. The sample has about 2,000 distinct CDR3 sequences, 65% to 80% seen once. These data come from a study of CD8 T cells in Susac syndrome. General study findings and limits: Susac-specific public clones found in total CD8+ repertoires numbered 15 to 20, and those in CD8+ TEMRA repertoires numbered about five. Peak Susac CD8+ clonal expansion was seen in TEMRA cells and active patients. The study acknowledged a relatively small number of individuals in its TCR sequencing and HLA analysis.

Staining for CD27 and CD45RA delineated memory subsets for TEMRA sorting. TCR beta sequencing was performed on blood CD8+ and CD4+ T cells. The sequenced sample was CD8+ TEMRA cells from PBMCs. Regarding subset: FACS-sorted terminally differentiated effector memory CD8+ T cells re-expressing CD45RA (CD8+ TEMRA). The TCR was taken from a human donor with Susac syndrome.

The CDR3 spells CASGQDLGDAETQYF. CDR3 coding DNA: TGCGCCAGCGGCCAAGATCTCGGGGATGCGGAGACCCAGTACTTC. The J gene is TRBJ2-5, the V gene TRBV4-3; D possibly corresponds to TRBD2 (5 bases). Germline V gives CDR1 LGHNA, CDR2 YSLEER. The CDR3 consists of 15 residues.